The 5 T cell receptor beta chains presented below share a single source sample, sequenced in a study of molecular identifiers for immune sequencing clone quantification. TCRdb ran MiXCR on the PCR reads and lists one entry per CDR3 protein. The sample gives about 630,000 distinct CDR3 sequences, about 25% of which show up once; 0.7% to 0.95% is in the top ten. Specimen: naive CD8+ T cells from blood, with Jurkat cell RNA spiked in. This sample's subset: FACS-sorted CD8+CD4-CCR7+CD45RA+ naive T cells. Receptor source: a human donor in good health. Some libraries in this study had Jurkat cell RNA spiked in.

This chain links TRBV9 with TRBJ1-1; possibly TRBD1 for D (5 bases). In germline, CDR1 is SGDLS, CDR2 YYNGEE. Trimming took off 2 bases at V and 11 bases at J, with 16 bases between the two ends. This CDR3 is built from 13 residues. The CDR3 here is CASSVGTGVRAFF. CDR3 DNA: TGTGCCAGCAGCGTCGGGACGGGGGTTCGTGCTTTCTTT. The whole variable domain, remainder taken from reference TRBV9 and TRBJ1-1, is DSGVTQTPKHLITATGQRVTLRCSPRSGDLSVYWYQQSLDQGLQFLIQYYNGEERAKGNILERFSAQQFPDLHSELNLSSLELGDSALYFCASSVGTGVRAFFGQGTRLTVV.

This clonotype was picked up a small number of times. The chain joins TRBV18 to TRBJ1-1, with D perhaps matching TRBD1 (6 bases). The CDR3 is made up of 13 amino acids. V was clipped by 4 bases and J by 5 bases, with 11 bases between them. Germline V gene sequence: CDR1 KGHSH, CDR2 LQKENI. The CDR3 loop is CASSQGGMTEAFF. CDR3 nucleotides: TGTGCCAGCTCACAGGGGGGGATGACTGAAGCTTTCTTT.

This clonotype was counted ten times or more. The V call is TRBV7-2, the J call TRBJ2-7, with 8 nucleotides matching TRBD2. Looked up from germline, CDR1 is SGHTA and CDR2 is FQGNSA. The CDR3 is made up of 15 amino acids. V shed 4 bases and J 4 bases; nucleotides not matched to a gene: 9. The CDR3 DNA follows: TGTGCCAGCAGCTCGAAGCGGGGGCTCCGATACGAGCAGTACTTC. Translating gives CASSSKRGLRYEQYF.

The V call is TRBV7-7, the J call TRBJ2-5, with D tentatively TRBD2 (6 bases). The CDR3 consists of 13 residues. V lost 6 bases and J 5 bases, leaving 13 bases between the germline ends. Germline CDR1 and CDR2: SSHAT and FNYEAQ (reference sequence). The CDR3: CASSMGEVETQYF. CDR3 DNA sequence: TGTGCCAGCAGTATGGGGGAGGTGGAGACCCAGTACTTC.

The table lists this clonotype with a few counts. V gene TRBV20-1 combines with J gene TRBJ2-1; 12 bases fit TRBD2. Germline lookup yields CDR1 DFQATT and CDR2 SNEGSKA (reference sequence). V dropped 6 bases and J dropped 6; count of bases not matched to a gene: 12. The CDR3 has 16 residues. The CDR3 bases are TGCAGTGCCAACCCGCTAGCGGGAGGGCCCGTCAATGAGCAGTTCTTC. Its protein is CSANPLAGGPVNEQFF.